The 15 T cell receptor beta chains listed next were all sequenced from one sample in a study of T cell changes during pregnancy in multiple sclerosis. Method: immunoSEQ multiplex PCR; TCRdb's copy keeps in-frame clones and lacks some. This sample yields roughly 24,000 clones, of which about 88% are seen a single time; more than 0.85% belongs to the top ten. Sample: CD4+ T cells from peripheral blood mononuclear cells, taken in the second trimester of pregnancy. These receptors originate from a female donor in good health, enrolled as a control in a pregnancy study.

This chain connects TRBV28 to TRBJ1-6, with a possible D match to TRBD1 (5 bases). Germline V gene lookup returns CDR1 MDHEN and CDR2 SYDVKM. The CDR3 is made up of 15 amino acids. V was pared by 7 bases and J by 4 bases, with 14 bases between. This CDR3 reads CASNLPTVYNSPLHF. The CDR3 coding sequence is TGTGCCAGCAACTTACCGACAGTGTATAATTCACCCCTCCACTTT.

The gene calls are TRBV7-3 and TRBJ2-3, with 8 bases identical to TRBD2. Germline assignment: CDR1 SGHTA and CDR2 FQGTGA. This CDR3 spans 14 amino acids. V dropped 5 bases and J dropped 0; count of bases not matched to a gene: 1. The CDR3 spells CASSGGRSTDTQYF. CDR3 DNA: TGTGCCAGCAGCGGCGGGAGGAGCACAGATACGCAGTATTTT. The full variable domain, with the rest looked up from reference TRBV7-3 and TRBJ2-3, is GAGVSQTPSNKVTEKGKYVELRCDPISGHTALYWYRQSLGQGPEFLIYFQGTGAADDSGLPNDRFFAVRPEGSVSTLKIQRTERGDSAVYLCASSGGRSTDTQYFGPGTRLTVL.

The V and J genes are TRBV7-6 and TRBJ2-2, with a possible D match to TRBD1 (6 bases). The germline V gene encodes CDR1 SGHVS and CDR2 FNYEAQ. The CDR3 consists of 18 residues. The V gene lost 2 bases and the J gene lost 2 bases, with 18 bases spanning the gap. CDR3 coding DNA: TGTGCCAGCAGCTTATCCCCCTCGGACAGCACCAACACCGGGGAGCTGTTTTTT. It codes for CASSLSPSDSTNTGELFF.

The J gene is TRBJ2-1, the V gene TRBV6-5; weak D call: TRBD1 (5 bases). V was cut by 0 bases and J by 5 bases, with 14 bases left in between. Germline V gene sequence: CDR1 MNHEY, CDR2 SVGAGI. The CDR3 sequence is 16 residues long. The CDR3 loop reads CASSYSVGGADNEQFF. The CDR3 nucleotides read TGTGCCAGCAGTTACTCAGTGGGTGGGGCCGACAATGAGCAGTTCTTC.

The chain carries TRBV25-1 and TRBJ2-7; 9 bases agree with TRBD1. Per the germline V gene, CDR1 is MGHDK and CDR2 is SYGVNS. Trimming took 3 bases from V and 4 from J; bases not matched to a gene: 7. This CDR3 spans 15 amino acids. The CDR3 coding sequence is TGTGCCAGCAGTGATTCCGGGACAGGGATTTACGAGCAGTACTTC. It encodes CASSDSGTGIYEQYF.

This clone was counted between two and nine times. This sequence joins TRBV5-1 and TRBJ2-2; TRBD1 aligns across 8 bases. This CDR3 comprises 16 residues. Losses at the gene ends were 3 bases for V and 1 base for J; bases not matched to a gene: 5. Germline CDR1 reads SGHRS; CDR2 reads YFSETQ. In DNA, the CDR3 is TGCGCCAGCAGCTCTTCCGGGACAGGGAACACCGGGGAGCTGTTTTTT. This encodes CASSSSGTGNTGELFF.

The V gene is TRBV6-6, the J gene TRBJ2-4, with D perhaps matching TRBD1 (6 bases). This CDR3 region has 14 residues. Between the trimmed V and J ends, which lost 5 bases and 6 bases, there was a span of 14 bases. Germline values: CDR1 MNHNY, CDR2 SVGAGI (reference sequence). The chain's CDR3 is CASSPKGDTNIQYF. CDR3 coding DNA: TGTGCCAGCAGTCCTAAGGGGGACACAAACATTCAGTACTTC.

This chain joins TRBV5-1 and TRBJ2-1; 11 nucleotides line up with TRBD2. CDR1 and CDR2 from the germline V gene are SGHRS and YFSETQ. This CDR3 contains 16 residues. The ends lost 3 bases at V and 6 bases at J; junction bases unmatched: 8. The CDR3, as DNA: TGCGCCAGCAGCTCCGTAGCGGGGGGGCTTTCCAATGAGCAGTTCTTC. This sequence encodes CASSSVAGGLSNEQFF.

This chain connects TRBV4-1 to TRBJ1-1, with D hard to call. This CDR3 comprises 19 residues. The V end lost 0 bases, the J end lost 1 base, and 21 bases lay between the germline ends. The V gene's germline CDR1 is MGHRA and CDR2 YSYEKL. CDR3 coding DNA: TGCGCCAGCAGCCAAGATATCTTAGGAGGAGTTACGGGGAACACTGAAGCTTTCTTT. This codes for CASSQDILGGVTGNTEAFF.

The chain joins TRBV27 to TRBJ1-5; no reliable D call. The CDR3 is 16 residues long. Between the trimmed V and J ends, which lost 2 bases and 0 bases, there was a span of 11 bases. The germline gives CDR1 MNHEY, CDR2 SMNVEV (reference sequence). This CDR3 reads CASSLRGAYSNQPQHF. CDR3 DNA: TGTGCCAGCAGTTTACGGGGTGCCTATAGCAATCAGCCCCAGCATTTT.

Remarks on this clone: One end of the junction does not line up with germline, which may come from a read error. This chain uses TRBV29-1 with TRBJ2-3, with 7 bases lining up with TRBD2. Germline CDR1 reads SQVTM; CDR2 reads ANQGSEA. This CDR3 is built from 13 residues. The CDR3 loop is CTVSGWGADTQYF. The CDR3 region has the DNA TGCACCGTTAGCGGGTGGGGAGCAGATACGCAGTATTTT.

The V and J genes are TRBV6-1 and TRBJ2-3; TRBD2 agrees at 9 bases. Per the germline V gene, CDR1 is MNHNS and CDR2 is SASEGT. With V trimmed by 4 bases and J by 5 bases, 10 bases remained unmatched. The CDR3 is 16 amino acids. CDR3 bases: TGTGCCAGCAGTGGATCCTTAGCGGGAGCAGTAGATACGCAGTATTTT. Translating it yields CASSGSLAGAVDTQYF.

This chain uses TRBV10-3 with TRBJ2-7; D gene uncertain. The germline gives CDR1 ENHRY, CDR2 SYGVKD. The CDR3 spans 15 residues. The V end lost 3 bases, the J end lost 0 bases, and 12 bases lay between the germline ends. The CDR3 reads CAISDRGRDSYEQYF. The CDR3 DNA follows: TGTGCCATCAGTGATCGAGGCCGTGACTCCTACGAGCAGTACTTC.

The CDR3 spells CASSLKAPTGGELFF. The CDR3 region has the DNA TGTGCCAGCAGCTTAAAAGCTCCCACGGGGGGGGAGCTGTTTTTT. The chain combines TRBV7-3 with TRBJ2-2; D might be TRBD2 (5 bases). Trimming left V 1 base short and J 8 bases short, with 14 bases between. This CDR3 has 15 residues. Germline V gives CDR1 SGHTA, CDR2 FQGTGA.

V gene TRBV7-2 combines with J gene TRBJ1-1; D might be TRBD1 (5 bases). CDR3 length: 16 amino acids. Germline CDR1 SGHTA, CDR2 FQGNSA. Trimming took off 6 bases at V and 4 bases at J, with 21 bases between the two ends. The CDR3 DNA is TGTGCCAGCAGTGACGCGGGGCAGGTGTATCGCACTGAAGCTTTCTTT. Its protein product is CASSDAGQVYRTEAFF.